One sample yielded the 5 T cell receptor beta chains listed below, sequenced in a study of blood T cell repertoires in COVID-19. The data were produced by immunoSEQ multiplex PCR, yet TCRdb's version contains in-frame clones alone and is incomplete. There are 70,000 or so clones in the sample; approximately 90% occur only once, and less than 6.5% lies in the top ten. Source material: peripheral blood. The receptors derive from a woman aged 18-29 years with acute or convalescent COVID-19.

The chain joins TRBV5-5 to TRBJ2-7; TRBD2 matches 8 bases. V dropped 0 bases and J dropped 0; count of bases not matched to a gene: 5. Germline V CDR1 and CDR2: SGHKS, YYEKEE (reference sequence). This CDR3 spans 16 amino acids. The CDR3 loop is CASSLERGGSSYEQYF. CDR3 sequence (DNA): TGTGCCAGCAGCTTGGAACGGGGGGGAAGCTCCTACGAGCAGTACTTC.

The chain links TRBV5-1 to TRBJ2-1; D is perhaps TRBD1 (5 bases). V was shortened by 0 bases and J by 5 bases, with 9 bases between the two germline ends. CDR3 length equals 14 residues. Germline values: CDR1 SGHRS, CDR2 YFSETQ. CDR3 DNA: TGCGCCAGCAGCTTGGAGTCAGGGAACAATGAGCAGTTCTTC. This translates into CASSLESGNNEQFF.

About this clone: This CDR3 is also generated by other DNA sequences in the sample. The chain employs TRBV24-1 and TRBJ2-3; TRBD2 is a possible D gene (5 bases). Trimming took 2 bases from V and 0 from J, leaving 5 bases between them. The CDR3 has 14 residues. Germline V lookup: CDR1 KGHDR, CDR2 SFDVKD. This chain's CDR3 is CATSDSGSTDTQYF. Here the CDR3 DNA reads TGTGCCACCAGTGATTCGGGGAGCACAGATACGCAGTATTTT.

This clone was counted once. The CDR3 here is CAWSPGSYEQYF. In DNA form, the CDR3 reads TGTGCCTGGAGTCCGGGATCCTACGAGCAGTACTTC. This chain links TRBV30 with TRBJ2-7, with D maybe TRBD2 (5 bases). The CDR3 is 12 amino acids. Germline values: CDR1 GTSNPN, CDR2 SVGIG (reference sequence). V lost 2 bases and J 1 base, leaving 6 bases between the germline ends. The full variable domain, its missing parts supplied by reference TRBV30 and TRBJ2-7, is SQTIHQWPATLVQPVGSPLSLECTVEGTSNPNLYWYRQAAGRGLQLLFYSVGIGQISSEVPQNLSASRPQDRQFILSSKKLLLSDSGFYLCAWSPGSYEQYFGPGTRLTVT.

The chain uses TRBV18 and TRBJ2-5; TRBD1 aligns across 8 bases. The CDR3 is 15 residues long. The germline V gene has CDR1 KGHSH and CDR2 LQKENI. Trimming took 1 base from V and 3 from J; bases not matched to a gene: 4. CDR3 amino acids: CASSPRTGSEETQYF. The CDR3 bases are TGTGCCAGCTCACCACGGACAGGGAGCGAAGAGACCCAGTACTTC.